The rows below give T cell receptor beta chains drawn from one sample of a study of response to subunit inactivated influenza vaccine. TCRdb recomputed calls from the RT-PCR reads with MiXCR, one row per CDR3 protein. Of under 750,000 distinct CDR3 sequences in the sample, approximately 12% are singletons; the top ten hold about 10%. This specimen was PBMCs from blood, taken on the day of vaccination. These receptors were taken from a man in his forties or fifties who received an inactivated influenza vaccine. Each CDR3 is given with its conserved first and last residue. The D gene is left open where the match is weak. Clone size is shown for a subset of rows, as once, few, many or a class of expanded clone.

D: .
V: TRBV11-1
J: TRBJ2-7
size: medium-sized
DNA: TGTGCCAGCAGCTTCTTTGAGGGCGAGCAGTACTTC
CDR3: CASSFFEGEQYF

D: TRBD2
V: TRBV28
J: TRBJ2-3
size: few
DNA: TGTGCCAGCAGTTCAGGGGGGACTAGCCTCCATACGCAGTATTTT
CDR3: CASSSGGTSLHTQYF

D: TRBD1
V: TRBV5-1
J: TRBJ2-3
size: .
DNA: TGCGCCAGCAGCTTGGTGACAGGGGTCCCCGATACGCAGTATTTT
CDR3: CASSLVTGVPDTQYF

D: TRBD2
V: TRBV20-1
J: TRBJ2-1
size: .
DNA: TGCAGTGCTAGAGGGGGACTAGCGGGTAGCTCCTACAATGAGCAGTTCTTC
CDR3: CSARGGLAGSSYNEQFF

D: TRBD1
V: TRBV6-1
J: TRBJ1-5
size: .
DNA: TGTGCCAGCAGACCCGGGACAGCCAATCAGCCCCAGCATTTT
CDR3: CASRPGTANQPQHF

D: .
V: TRBV20-1
J: TRBJ1-6
size: few
DNA: TGCAGTGCCAGTTCGGGGCTAGATTCACCCCTCCACTTT
CDR3: CSASSGLDSPLHF

D: .
V: TRBV18
J: TRBJ2-1
size: many
DNA: TGTGCCAGCTCACCACCCGGCTGGGAGGGGACAAATGAGCAGTTCTTC
CDR3: CASSPPGWEGTNEQFF

D: .
V: TRBV10-3
J: TRBJ2-6
size: .
DNA: TGTGCCATCCAAAGCAGCTCTGGGGCCAACGTCCTGACTTTC
CDR3: CAIQSSSGANVLTF

D: .
V: TRBV7-6
J: TRBJ2-3
size: many
DNA: TGTGCCAGCAGCTCCTTAGTGAGCGTATCAGATACGCAGTATTTT
CDR3: CASSSLVSVSDTQYF

D: .
V: TRBV7-6
J: TRBJ2-5
size: few
DNA: TGTGCCAGCAGCTTAGTTGGTGGGGTCCTGCACTTC
CDR3: CASSLVGGVLHF

D: .
V: TRBV29-1
J: TRBJ2-6
size: .
DNA: TGCAGCGTACAGGGTCCTGGGGCCAACGTCCTGACTTTC
CDR3: CSVQGPGANVLTF

D: .
V: TRBV10-2
J: TRBJ1-1
size: many
DNA: TGCGCCAGCAGTGAGTCCCCGGGTAGCACTGAAGCTTTCTTT
CDR3: CASSESPGSTEAFF

D: TRBD2
V: TRBV4-3
J: TRBJ2-7
size: few
DNA: TGCGCCAGCAGCCAAGATACCCGGACTAGCGGGGCCTACGAGCAGTACTTC
CDR3: CASSQDTRTSGAYEQYF

D: .
V: TRBV28
J: TRBJ2-7
size: .
DNA: TGTGCCAGCAGTTGGGAATCAGGTCGGGAGCAGTACTTC
CDR3: CASSWESGREQYF

D: .
V: TRBV15
J: TRBJ2-4
size: few
DNA: TGTGCCACCAGCAGAGATTGGGTGTCCCGGGGAGACATTCAGTACTTC
CDR3: CATSRDWVSRGDIQYF

D: TRBD1
V: TRBV7-3
J: TRBJ2-3
size: .
DNA: TGTGCCAGCAGCTCCAGACAGGGGCCCGCCGGGGTAGATACGCAGTATTTT
CDR3: CASSSRQGPAGVDTQYF

D: .
V: TRBV7-8
J: TRBJ2-3
size: few
DNA: TGTGCCAGCAGCCCGCGGGCCTCAGATACGCAGTATTTT
CDR3: CASSPRASDTQYF

D: TRBD2
V: TRBV7-8
J: TRBJ2-3
size: few
DNA: TGTGCCAGCAGCTTCGGGGCGGGGGTGCGCACAGATACGCAGTATTTT
CDR3: CASSFGAGVRTDTQYF

D: .
V: TRBV28
J: TRBJ2-7
size: once
DNA: TGTGCCAGCAGTCCCCAAACAGGCAGGATCCTCTACGAGCAGTACTTC
CDR3: CASSPQTGRILYEQYF

D: .
V: TRBV12-3/TRBV12-4
J: TRBJ2-1
size: many
DNA: TGTGCCAGCAGTTATGGTGGGGGGAGAAATGAGCAGTTCTTC
CDR3: CASSYGGGRNEQFF

D: TRBD2
V: TRBV15
J: TRBJ2-7
size: few
DNA: TGTGCCACCAGCAGTCGGGGGGAGGCAGGTTACTCCTACGAGCAGTACTTC
CDR3: CATSSRGEAGYSYEQYF

D: .
V: TRBV12-3/TRBV12-4
J: TRBJ2-5
size: few
DNA: TGTGCCAGCAGCACTAGGGCCGAGACCCAGTACTTC
CDR3: CASSTRAETQYF

D: .
V: TRBV27
J: TRBJ2-7
size: .
DNA: TGTGCCAGCAGTTTAACTAGTATTGGCTACGAGCAGTACTTC
CDR3: CASSLTSIGYEQYF

D: TRBD1
V: TRBV7-6
J: TRBJ1-2
size: few
DNA: TGTGCCAGCAGCGCAGACAGGGGGGGTGGCTACACCTTC
CDR3: CASSADRGGGYTF

D: .
V: TRBV20-1
J: TRBJ2-3
size: .
DNA: TGCAGTGCTAGAGGACGCCGGTGGGGGAGCACAGATACGCAGTATTTT
CDR3: CSARGRRWGSTDTQYF

D: TRBD2
V: TRBV12-3/TRBV12-4
J: TRBJ2-2
size: .
DNA: TGTGCCAGCAGCCGACTAGCGGGAAGGGGGGAGCTGTTTTTT
CDR3: CASSRLAGRGELFF

D: .
V: TRBV25-1
J: TRBJ1-5
size: few
DNA: TGTGCCAGCAGTGGATCGACGGGCCTCAATCAGCCCCAGCATTTT
CDR3: CASSGSTGLNQPQHF

D: .
V: TRBV15
J: TRBJ1-5
size: many
DNA: TGTAGCAATCAGCCCCAGCATTTT
CDR3: CSNQPQHF

D: .
V: TRBV5-1
J: TRBJ2-4
size: .
DNA: TGCGCCAGCAGCCCCACGTGGTTAGCCAAAAACATTCAGTACTTC
CDR3: CASSPTWLAKNIQYF

D: .
V: TRBV11-2
J: TRBJ2-2
size: .
DNA: TGTGCCAGCAGCTTAGGTCAATCTCGGAGCACCGGGGAGCTGTTTTTT
CDR3: CASSLGQSRSTGELFF

D: TRBD2
V: TRBV10-3
J: TRBJ2-3
size: few
DNA: TGTGCCATCAGTGCCGGTAGCGGGGGTCGCACAGATACGCAGTATTTT
CDR3: CAISAGSGGRTDTQYF

D: TRBD1
V: TRBV12-3/TRBV12-4
J: TRBJ1-1
size: .
DNA: TGTGCCAGCAGTGTGGGACAGCAGAACACTGAAGCTTTCTTT
CDR3: CASSVGQQNTEAFF

D: TRBD1
V: TRBV6-1
J: TRBJ1-2
size: many
DNA: TGTGCCAGCAGCTCCGGGACAGGGGCTTGGGGCTACACCTTC
CDR3: CASSSGTGAWGYTF

D: .
V: TRBV7-9
J: TRBJ2-1
size: many
DNA: TGTGCCAGCAGCTTGCCTTTAGGACGGTACAATGAGCAGTTCTTC
CDR3: CASSLPLGRYNEQFF

D: .
V: TRBV11-2
J: TRBJ1-2
size: .
DNA: TGTGCCAGCAGCTTAAGCACAGGAGGAGTTGGCTACACCTTC
CDR3: CASSLSTGGVGYTF